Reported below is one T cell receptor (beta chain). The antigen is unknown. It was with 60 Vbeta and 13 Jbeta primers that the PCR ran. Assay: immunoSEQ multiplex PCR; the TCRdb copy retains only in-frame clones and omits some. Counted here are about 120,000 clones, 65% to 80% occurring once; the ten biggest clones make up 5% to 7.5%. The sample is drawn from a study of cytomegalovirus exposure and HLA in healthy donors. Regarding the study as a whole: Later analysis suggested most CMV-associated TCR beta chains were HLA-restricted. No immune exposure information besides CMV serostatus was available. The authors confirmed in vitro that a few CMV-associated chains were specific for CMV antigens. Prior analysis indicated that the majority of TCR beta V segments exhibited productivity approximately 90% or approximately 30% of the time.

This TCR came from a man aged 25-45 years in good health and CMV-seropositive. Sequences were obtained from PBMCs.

The CDR3 sequence is CASSLDGGGVGYGYTF. The CDR3 DNA sequence: TGTGCCAGCAGCTTAGATGGTGGGGGGGTAGGCTATGGCTACACCTTC. The V and J genes are TRBV11-2 and TRBJ1-2; a weak D match, TRBD1 (5 bases). The germline V and J ends were trimmed by 0 bases and 4 bases, with 15 bases remaining between them. In germline, CDR1 is SGHAT, CDR2 FQNNGV. The CDR3 covers 16 residues.